The rows below give T cell receptor beta chains drawn from one sample of a study of post-analysis software for immune sequencing data. TCRdb reprocessed the PCR reads via MiXCR and lists one record per CDR3 protein. The sample contains hundreds of thousands of distinct CDR3 sequences, more than 50% of which appear only once. Sequencing was carried out using blood. These receptors all come from a girl aged 2 to 10 with multiple sclerosis. CDR3s include the opening cysteine and the closing phenylalanine or tryptophan. Fields, in order: clone size, J gene, V gene, D gene, CDR3 protein, CDR3 DNA. A D gene is named only where the DNA matches it firmly. Size is omitted from some rows. Given values are once, few, many or a class for expanded clones.

clone size: .; J gene: TRBJ1-5; V gene: TRBV20-1; D gene: .; CDR3 protein: CSARDQFNQPQHF; CDR3 DNA: TGCAGTGCTAGAGACCAGTTTAATCAGCCCCAGCATTTT
clone size: .; J gene: TRBJ1-4; V gene: TRBV29-1; D gene: TRBD1; CDR3 protein: CSVPTGTGEKLFF; CDR3 DNA: TGCAGCGTGCCGACAGGGACAGGTGAAAAACTGTTTTTT
clone size: few; J gene: TRBJ1-2; V gene: TRBV5-1; D gene: .; CDR3 protein: CASSGNSAYTF; CDR3 DNA: TGCGCCAGCAGCGGAAACAGTGCCTACACCTTC
clone size: once; J gene: TRBJ1-3; V gene: TRBV11-3; D gene: TRBD1; CDR3 protein: CASSYRGNGNTIYF; CDR3 DNA: TGTGCCAGCAGCTACAGGGGGAACGGAAACACCATATATTTT
clone size: once; J gene: TRBJ1-5; V gene: TRBV6-2/TRBV6-3; D gene: .; CDR3 protein: CASRSSGIPNQPQHF; CDR3 DNA: TGTGCCAGCAGGTCATCAGGAATTCCTAATCAGCCCCAGCATTTT
clone size: .; J gene: TRBJ1-5; V gene: TRBV5-8; D gene: TRBD1; CDR3 protein: CASSLGDSDQPQHF; CDR3 DNA: TGTGCCAGCAGCTTGGGGGACAGTGATCAGCCCCAGCATTTT
clone size: .; J gene: TRBJ1-6; V gene: TRBV2; D gene: TRBD1; CDR3 protein: CASNRQGNKNSPLHF; CDR3 DNA: TGTGCCAGCAACCGACAGGGAAACAAAAATTCACCCCTCCACTTT
clone size: .; J gene: TRBJ2-7; V gene: TRBV5-1; D gene: .; CDR3 protein: CASSLWASYEQYF; CDR3 DNA: TGCGCCAGCAGCTTGTGGGCATCCTACGAGCAGTACTTC
clone size: few; J gene: TRBJ2-1; V gene: TRBV11-2; D gene: TRBD2; CDR3 protein: CASSSMGPGLAGEDNEQFF; CDR3 DNA: TGTGCCAGCAGCTCCATGGGCCCGGGACTAGCGGGAGAGGACAATGAGCAGTTCTTC
clone size: .; J gene: TRBJ2-5; V gene: TRBV20-1; D gene: TRBD2; CDR3 protein: CSASKAGGPETQYF; CDR3 DNA: TGCAGTGCTAGTAAAGCGGGAGGCCCGGAGACCCAGTACTTC
clone size: .; J gene: TRBJ2-7; V gene: TRBV5-5; D gene: TRBD1; CDR3 protein: CASRKGQMSYEQYF; CDR3 DNA: TGTGCCAGCAGAAAGGGACAGATGTCCTACGAGCAGTACTTC
clone size: .; J gene: TRBJ2-5; V gene: TRBV7-3; D gene: .; CDR3 protein: CASSRGQKETQYF; CDR3 DNA: TGTGCCAGCAGCCGCGGACAGAAAGAGACCCAGTACTTC
clone size: .; J gene: TRBJ2-5; V gene: TRBV2; D gene: TRBD1; CDR3 protein: CASNRDSQETQYF; CDR3 DNA: TGTGCCAGCAATAGGGACAGTCAAGAGACCCAGTACTTC
clone size: few; J gene: TRBJ2-1; V gene: TRBV20-1; D gene: TRBD2; CDR3 protein: CSARDWTSGVYNEQFF; CDR3 DNA: TGCAGTGCTAGGGATTGGACTAGCGGGGTTTACAATGAGCAGTTCTTC